This TCR beta chain emerged from a study of post-analysis software for immune sequencing data. Study-wide points: The five TRBV segments detected at higher frequency in patients than in controls included TRBV5-6, TRBV5-1 and TRBV20-1. Normalized Chao1 diversity was significantly lower in multiple sclerosis patients than in controls.

Germline CDR1 and CDR2: DFQATT and SNEGSKA (reference sequence). The CDR3 sequence is 16 residues long. V trimming: 3 bases; J trimming: 1 base; junction bases outside the gene matches: 6. For this clonotype: Antigen unknown.

TCR beta cDNA libraries included unique molecular identifiers. Researchers reported around 510,000 cDNA molecules coming from roughly 1 to 10 million T cells. TCRdb re-analysed the PCR reads in MiXCR, keeping a single row per CDR3 protein. The sample has fewer than 850,000 distinct CDR3 sequences, around 46% seen once. The J gene is TRBJ2-3, the V gene TRBV20-1, with 11 bases lining up with TRBD2. The specimen was blood. The sequence derives from a girl aged 10 to 17 with multiple sclerosis. CDR3 coding DNA: TGCAGTGCTAGTAAAGATAGCGGGAGGGGCACAGATACGCAGTATTTT. Its protein is CSASKDSGRGTDTQYF.